Presented here are 17 T cell receptor beta chains from one specimen sequenced in a study of shared T cell receptors in the human thymus. The table came from immunoSEQ multiplex PCR; TCRdb's copy has only in-frame clones and leaves some out. The sample has just under 550,000 clones; about 80% are singletons. Separately, the same data were catalogued under a study of human thymus T cells.

Sequencing input: thymocytes. Every receptor here comes from a boy under two years old with a congenital heart defect.

This clone occurred a few times. CDR3 protein: CASSPPTGQGFYYGYTF. The CDR3, as DNA: TGCGCCAGCAGCCCACCCACCGGACAGGGGTTCTACTATGGCTACACCTTC. The V and J genes are TRBV4-3 and TRBJ1-2; TRBD1 matches at 9 bases. Germline V CDR1 and CDR2: LGHNA, YSLEER. The CDR3 loop spans 17 amino acids. J gave up 3 bases and V 4 bases, and 12 bases lay outside the gene matches.

This clone has only a few counts. CDR3 in amino acids: CASSQDRRGQGDEQYF. CDR3 DNA: TGCGCCAGCAGCCAAGATAGGAGGGGACAGGGAGACGAGCAGTACTTC. The chain carries TRBV4-3 and TRBJ2-7, with 9 bases identical to TRBD1. This CDR3 region has 16 residues. Looked up from germline, CDR1 is LGHNA and CDR2 is YSLEER. V gave up 0 bases and J gave up 5 bases; unmatched junction bases: 8.

The CDR3 loop is CASRIGGQGIGFSQPQHF. DNA for the CDR3: TGCGCCAGCAGGATTGGGGGACAGGGGATTGGATTCTCCCAGCCCCAGCATTTT. The chain has TRBV10-2 and TRBJ1-5, with 10 bases that match TRBD1. The CDR3 totals 18 residues. J gave up 7 bases and V 6 bases, and 18 bases lay outside the gene matches. The germline gives CDR1 WSHSY, CDR2 SAAADI.

In DNA form, the CDR3 reads TGCGCCAGCAGCCAAGGCCCCGGGACTAGGAACTACAATGAGCAGTTCTTC. It yields the protein CASSQGPGTRNYNEQFF. The chain has TRBV4-3 and TRBJ2-1; 8 bases fit TRBD2. Germline CDR1 reads LGHNA; CDR2 reads YSLEER. The CDR3 is made up of 17 amino acids. The V and J ends lost 1 base and 3 bases, in that order; junction bases with no gene match: 8.

This clone is a singleton in its sample. The rearrangement uses TRBV27 and TRBJ1-2, with 8 positions matching TRBD1. Per germline, CDR1 MNHEY and CDR2 SMNVEV (reference sequence). The CDR3 extends over 14 amino acids. The V gene end was trimmed by 4 bases and the J gene end by 4 bases; junction bases not matched to a gene: 5. The chain's CDR3 is CASSSGQGLYGYTF. CDR3 sequence (DNA): TGTGCCAGCAGTTCTGGACAGGGCCTCTATGGCTACACCTTC.

The rearrangement links TRBV6-5 to TRBJ1-5; a possible D gene is TRBD1 (6 bases). CDR1 is MNHEY, CDR2 SVGAGI, per germline. This CDR3 is 15 amino acids long. Trimming took off 5 bases at V and 5 bases at J, with 16 bases between the two ends. The CDR3 loop is CASSRTVPKDQPQHF. CDR3 nucleotide sequence: TGTGCCAGCAGTCGGACAGTCCCCAAAGATCAGCCCCAGCATTTT.

This clone has just a few counts. The rearrangement joins TRBV19 to TRBJ1-1, with D possibly TRBD1 on 5 matching bases. The CDR3 totals 13 residues. Between the trimmed V and J ends, which lost 7 bases and 0 bases, there was a span of 9 bases. CDR1 and CDR2 from the germline V gene are LNHDA and SQIVND (reference sequence). For the CDR3, the DNA is TGTGCCAGTACTAAGGGGCTGAACACTGAAGCTTTCTTT. This codes for CASTKGLNTEAFF.

The rearrangement joins TRBV27 to TRBJ2-1, with D hard to call. The CDR3 has 13 residues. The germline gives CDR1 MNHEY, CDR2 SMNVEV (reference sequence). V lost 8 bases and J lost 6, with 14 bases in between. The CDR3 DNA reads as TGTGCCAGCCCCCGGGTGTCGGCCAATGAGCAGTTCTTC. Translated: CASPRVSANEQFF.

The V gene is TRBV7-9, the J gene TRBJ2-5, with 9 bases that match TRBD1. With 5 bases clipped from V and 5 bases from J, the junction kept 18 bases outside the gene matches. Looked up from germline, CDR1 is SEHNR and CDR2 is FQNEAQ (reference sequence). The CDR3 length is 18 residues. The CDR3, as DNA: TGTGCCAGCAGCAAAGAACAGGGGGCGGGGTGGTTCTGCGAGACCCAGTACTTC. It specifies CASSKEQGAGWFCETQYF.

The genes are TRBV5-4 and TRBJ1-2; tentative D call: TRBD1 (6 bases). Germline V gives CDR1 SGHNT, CDR2 YYREEE (reference sequence). V shed 1 base and J shed 5 bases, with 15 bases lying between them. The CDR3 has 15 amino acids. This chain's CDR3 is CASSLTDRTPYGYTF. CDR3 DNA: TGTGCCAGCAGCTTGACCGACAGGACCCCATATGGCTACACCTTC. Filled out from reference TRBV5-4 and TRBJ1-2, the complete variable domain reads ETGVTQSPTHLIKTRGQQVTLRCSSQSGHNTVSWYQQALGQGPQFIFQYYREEENGRGNFPPRFSGLQFPNYSSELNVNALELDDSALYLCASSLTDRTPYGYTFGSGTRLTVV.

The chain uses TRBV12-2 and TRBJ2-1; the table names TRBD1, a call not compared with the DNA. TRBV12-2 represents a pseudogene. This CDR3 has 17 residues. The DNA for the CDR3 is TGTGCAAGTCGCTCCGTAGGGGCCGACGGATACTACAATGAGCAGTTCTTC. Amino acids: CASRSVGADGYYNEQFF.

The chain recombines TRBV5-4 with TRBJ2-3; 8 bases map to TRBD2. The germline V gene has CDR1 SGHNT and CDR2 YYREEE (reference sequence). The CDR3 is 16 amino acids. Losses at the gene ends were 5 bases for V and 2 bases for J; bases not matched to a gene: 10. The CDR3 is CASSRERELVTDTQYF. In nucleotides, the CDR3 is TGTGCCAGCAGTCGCGAGCGGGAGTTGGTCACAGATACGCAGTATTTT.

V and J are TRBV27 and TRBJ2-2; TRBD1 aligns across 7 bases. The germline V gene has CDR1 MNHEY and CDR2 SMNVEV (reference sequence). Trimming at V came to 5 bases and at J to 0 bases, leaving 6 bases not matched to a gene. The CDR3 loop spans 16 amino acids. CDR3 sequence: CASSRRTGANTGELFF. The CDR3 DNA is TGTGCCAGCAGTCGCCGGACAGGCGCGAACACCGGGGAGCTGTTTTTT.

V usage is TRBV10-3 and J usage is TRBJ2-1; 7 bases agree with TRBD2. V was clipped by 5 bases and J by 3 bases; unmatched bases: 13. Germline V gene lookup returns CDR1 ENHRY and CDR2 SYGVKD. The CDR3 has 17 residues. CDR3 coding DNA: TGTGCCATCAGTCTTGGGGAGGAGGGAGGGGTCTACAATGAGCAGTTCTTC. Residues: CAISLGEEGGVYNEQFF.

CDR3 bases: TGTGCCAGCAGCGTAGAGGGGGCCCTTGGCGTGAACACTGAAGCTTTCTTT. Translating it yields CASSVEGALGVNTEAFF. The chain employs TRBV9 and TRBJ1-1, with 7 bases matching TRBD1. The germline V gene has CDR1 SGDLS and CDR2 YYNGEE. The CDR3 covers 17 residues. Unmatched junction bases numbered 8, after V lost 0 bases and J lost 0 bases.

The rearrangement uses TRBV18 and TRBJ1-1; D possibly corresponds to TRBD1 (5 bases). The CDR3 runs to 12 residues. V lost 4 bases, J lost 5 bases, and 8 bases lay in between. Germline assignment: CDR1 KGHSH and CDR2 LQKENI. The CDR3 is CASSQGQTEAFF. CDR3 DNA sequence: TGTGCCAGCTCACAAGGACAAACTGAAGCTTTCTTT.

V and J are TRBV4-3 and TRBJ1-5; D unclear. The CDR3 sequence is 14 residues long. Germline V gene lookup returns CDR1 LGHNA and CDR2 YSLEER. V shed 4 bases and J shed 4 bases, with 11 bases lying between them. CDR3 DNA: TGCGCCAGCAGCCGTGCGTGTACGAATCAGCCCCAGCATTTT. This translates into CASSRACTNQPQHF.